The 7 T cell receptor beta chains given below trace back to one sample, sequenced in a study of T cell responses to AZD1222 COVID-19 vaccine (dated by TCRdb to about 2021). The time point label on this specimen signifies: baseline before first vaccination. The library was prepared using the immunoSEQ multiplex PCR assay. The source is immuneACCESS, and TCRdb retained only in-frame sequences with V and J called. Part of the clones is not carried over; for the studies checked, unresolved V genes explain less than half of this, and the remainder is unexplained. This sample is represented by around 99,000 clones; more than 80% of them were singletons. The ten largest clones capture approximately 7% of the sample. Sequenced material: peripheral blood, taken on day 0 of AZD1222 vaccination. These receptors all stem from an adult in good health.

The chain links TRBV24-1 to TRBJ2-1, with D perhaps matching TRBD2 (7 bases). Germline V CDR1 and CDR2: KGHDR, SFDVKD. V was pared by 5 bases and J by 8 bases, with 15 bases between. This CDR3 region has 14 residues. The CDR3 region is CATSAGGLNDEQFF. The DNA of the CDR3 is TGTGCCACCAGTGCCGGGGGGCTCAACGATGAGCAGTTCTTC.

CDR3 bases: TGTGCCAGCACAAATAGGGGGAACACTGAAGCTTTCTTT. The encoded protein is CASTNRGNTEAFF. The chain employs TRBV7-9 and TRBJ1-1, with D perhaps TRBD1 (5 bases). Trimming pared 7 bases from V and 1 base from J, leaving 10 bases between. Germline loops: CDR1 SEHNR, CDR2 FQNEAQ (reference sequence). The CDR3 covers 13 residues.

The J gene is TRBJ1-2, the V gene TRBV5-1; 7 nucleotides align to TRBD1. From germline, CDR1 is SGHRS and CDR2 YFSETQ. The CDR3 sequence is 15 residues long. V trimming: 2 bases; J trimming: 2 bases; junction bases outside the gene matches: 6. The CDR3 sequence: CASSFQGETNYGYTF. The CDR3 nucleotides read TGCGCCAGCAGCTTCCAGGGGGAGACCAACTATGGCTACACCTTC.

This chain links TRBV14 with TRBJ1-4; the match to TRBD1 covers 7 bases. The CDR3 is 17 amino acids. The ends lost 1 base at V and 3 bases at J; junction bases unmatched: 8. Germline V gene sequence: CDR1 SGHDN, CDR2 FVKESK. The CDR3 DNA follows: TGTGCCAGCAGCCAAGCCCGAACAGGGGTGGCTAATGAAAAACTGTTTTTT. It encodes CASSQARTGVANEKLFF.

The chain employs TRBV2 and TRBJ1-5; weak D call: TRBD1 (5 bases). Germline CDR1 is SNHLY and CDR2 is FYNNEI. The CDR3 contains 13 residues. Trimming stripped 7 bases from V and 5 bases from J, with 12 bases between. CDR3 DNA sequence: TGTGCCAGCACGAGGACCAGGGATCAGCCCCAGCATTTT. It yields the protein CASTRTRDQPQHF.

V is TRBV19 and J is TRBJ1-4; D remains ambiguous. The V gene lost 5 bases and the J gene lost 1 base, with 8 bases spanning the gap. The germline gives CDR1 LNHDA, CDR2 SQIVND (reference sequence). The CDR3 is made up of 14 amino acids. This chain's CDR3 is CASSLSQTNEKLFF. CDR3 DNA sequence: TGTGCCAGTAGTCTGTCGCAAACTAATGAAAAACTGTTTTTT. The whole variable domain, filled in from reference TRBV19 and TRBJ1-4, reads DGGITQSPKYLFRKEGQNVTLSCEQNLNHDAMYWYRQDPGQGLRLIYYSQIVNDFQKGDIAEGYSVSREKKESFPLTVTSAQKNPTAFYLCASSLSQTNEKLFFGSGTQLSVL.

In its sample, this clone was seen once. J is TRBJ1-6 and V is TRBV12-5; 10 positions match TRBD1. Germline CDR1 is LGHNT and CDR2 is FRNRAP. Losses at the gene ends were 5 bases for V and 10 bases for J; bases not matched to a gene: 5. The CDR3 has 14 amino acids. This CDR3 is CASGRDRGGSPLHF. The CDR3 nucleotides are TGTGCTAGTGGTCGGGACAGGGGCGGCTCACCCCTCCACTTT.